This record concerns one T cell receptor beta chain sequence. The germline CDR1 and CDR2 sequences are GTSNPN and SVGIG (reference sequence). Unmatched junction bases numbered 9, after V lost 1 base and J lost 6 bases. The CDR3 totals 15 residues. This sample is part of a study of cytomegalovirus exposure and HLA in healthy donors. The PCR contained 60 Vbeta and 13 Jbeta primers. Sequencing used immunoSEQ multiplex PCR; TCRdb keeps in-frame clones, though not all of them. The sample lists 130,000 to 150,000 clones, roughly four fifths occurring once. Sequenced sample: PBMCs. This TCR derives from a human donor in good health. The rearrangement joins TRBV30 to TRBJ1-2; 9 bases are shared with TRBD1. CDR3 in amino acids: CAWSDRDRVLDGYTF. The CDR3 nucleotides read TGTGCCTGGAGTGACCGGGACAGGGTTCTAGATGGCTACACCTTC.